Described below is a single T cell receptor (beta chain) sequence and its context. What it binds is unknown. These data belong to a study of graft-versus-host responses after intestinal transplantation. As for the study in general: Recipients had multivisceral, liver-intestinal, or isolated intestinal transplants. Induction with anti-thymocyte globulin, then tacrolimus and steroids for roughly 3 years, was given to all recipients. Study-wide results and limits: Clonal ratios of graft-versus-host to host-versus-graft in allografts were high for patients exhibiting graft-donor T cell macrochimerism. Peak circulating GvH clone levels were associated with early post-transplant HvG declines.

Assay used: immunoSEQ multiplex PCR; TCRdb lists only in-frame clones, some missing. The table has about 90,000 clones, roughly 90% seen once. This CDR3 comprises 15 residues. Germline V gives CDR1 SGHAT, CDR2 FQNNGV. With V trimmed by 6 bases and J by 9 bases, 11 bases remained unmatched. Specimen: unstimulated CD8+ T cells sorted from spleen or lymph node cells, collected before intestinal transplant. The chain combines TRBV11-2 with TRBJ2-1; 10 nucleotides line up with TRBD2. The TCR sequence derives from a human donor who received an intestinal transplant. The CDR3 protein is CASRASGGGSTEQFF. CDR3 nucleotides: TGTGCCAGCAGGGCTAGCGGGGGCGGCTCGACTGAGCAGTTCTTC.